This TCR beta chain emerged from a study of shared clonotypes between healthy human individuals. V lost 6 bases, J lost 5 bases, and 13 bases lay in between. Germline loops: CDR1 MDHEN, CDR2 SYDVKM. This CDR3 contains 13 residues. About this clone itself: Antigen specificity is unknown.

Clones were read by immunoSEQ multiplex PCR, and TCRdb kept only the in-frame ones, dropping some. The top ten clones hold 0.05% to 0.08% of a sample with under 600,000 clones, approximately 95% of them seen once. The study drew all its donors from Caucasian adults living in Nashville, Tennessee. Study-level points and caveats: For naive CD4 cells, approximately 4.7% of clonotypes were shared across a handful of donors.

The sample comprised naive CD4+ T cells sorted from blood. Subset in this sample: CD45RA+ positively selected. The rearrangement links TRBV28 to TRBJ2-5; D perhaps matches TRBD1 (5 bases). The sequence was obtained from a woman in her thirties in good health. CDR3: CASRRSGPETQYF. DNA for the CDR3: TGTGCCAGCAGGAGATCAGGGCCGGAGACCCAGTACTTC.